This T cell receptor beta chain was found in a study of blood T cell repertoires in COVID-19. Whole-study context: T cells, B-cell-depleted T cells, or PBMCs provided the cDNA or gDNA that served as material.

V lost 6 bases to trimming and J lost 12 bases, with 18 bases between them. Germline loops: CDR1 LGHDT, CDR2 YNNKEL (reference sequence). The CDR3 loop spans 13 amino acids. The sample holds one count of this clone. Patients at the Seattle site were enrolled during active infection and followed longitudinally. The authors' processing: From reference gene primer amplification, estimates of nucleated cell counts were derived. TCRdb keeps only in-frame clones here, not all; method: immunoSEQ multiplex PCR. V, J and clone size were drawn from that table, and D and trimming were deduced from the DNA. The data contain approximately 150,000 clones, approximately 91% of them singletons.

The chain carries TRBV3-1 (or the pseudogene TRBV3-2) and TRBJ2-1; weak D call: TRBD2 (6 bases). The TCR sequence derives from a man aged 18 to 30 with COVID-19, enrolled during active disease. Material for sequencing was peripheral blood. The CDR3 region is CASSSPGGMGQFF. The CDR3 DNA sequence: TGTGCCAGCAGTTCCCCCGGGGGTATGGGGCAGTTCTTC.